This is a list of T cell receptor beta chains from one sample in a study of blood T cell repertoires in COVID-19. Profiling relied on immunoSEQ multiplex PCR, and the TCRdb table lists in-frame clones only, not all of them. Here the sample spans about 140,000 clones, approximately 86% being singletons. Material: peripheral blood. The receptors were sampled from a woman aged 55-75 years with acute or convalescent COVID-19. CDR3s include the opening cysteine and the closing phenylalanine or tryptophan. D genes are given only for firm matches. Size tells how often a clone was seen (once, few, many) or the class of an expanded clone, and some rows leave it out.

TRBJ1-1 - TRBD1 TRBV7-2 TGTGCCAGCAAGCTAACGGACAGGGGGCCTGAAGCTTTCTTT CASKLTDRGPEAFF
TRBJ2-5 - TRBD1 TRBV10-3 TGTGCCATCAGGGGGGACAGGGTAGGAGAGACCCAGTACTTC CAIRGDRVGETQYF
TRBJ2-1 - - TRBV5-1 TGCGCCAGCAGTTTGGGCGGGTCCTACAATGAGCAGTTCTTC CASSLGGSYNEQFF
TRBJ2-5 few - TRBV21-1 TGTGCCGGAGCGCCCCTTTTAGACAGGGAAGAGACCCAGTACTTC CAGAPLLDREETQYF
TRBJ1-2 - - TRBV28 TGTGCCAGCAGCCCCGAGGGTATTGGCTACACCTTC CASSPEGIGYTF
TRBJ1-2 once TRBD1 TRBV30 TGTGCCTGGACAGGGGGTAACTATGGCTACACCTTC CAWTGGNYGYTF
TRBJ1-1 - - TRBV5-1 TGCGCCAGCAGTCCAGAAAGGCGGACTGAAGCTTTCTTT CASSPERRTEAFF
TRBJ1-1 - - TRBV10-3 TGTGCCATCAGAACCCGGGACATCGGTGACACTGAAGCTTTCTTT CAIRTRDIGDTEAFF
TRBJ2-7 - TRBD1 TRBV4-3 TGCGCCAGCAGCCAAGGGGCGCAGGGGGCTATCGAGCAGTACTTC CASSQGAQGAIEQYF
TRBJ1-6 - - TRBV3-1/TRBV3-2 TGTGCCAGCAGCCAAGTCAGTACCTATAATTCACCCCTCCACTTT CASSQVSTYNSPLHF
TRBJ2-1 - - TRBV19 TGTGCCAGTAGTATTAGGGGAACAGAGAGCTCCTACAATGAGCAGTTCTTC CASSIRGTESSYNEQFF
TRBJ2-5 - TRBD2 TRBV5-1 TGCGCCAGCAGCTTGACTAGCGGGGTGCAGGAGACCCAGTACTTC CASSLTSGVQETQYF
TRBJ2-2 - - TRBV9 TGTGCCAGCAGCGTAGCCCCCAGGGGGGACACCGGGGAGCTGTTTTTT CASSVAPRGDTGELFF
TRBJ1-5 - - TRBV7-9 TGTGCCAGCAGCTTAGGGCACCGTAGCAATCAGCCCCAGCATTTT CASSLGHRSNQPQHF
TRBJ1-2 - TRBD1 TRBV3-1/TRBV3-2 TGTGCCAGCAGCCAAGATCGAATCCCCTCAAGGGACAGGGAATTAACTAACTATGGCTACACCTTC CASSQDRIPSRDRELTNYGYTF
TRBJ1-2 - - TRBV7-8 TGTGCCAGCAGCGTAGACAAACTATATGGCTACACCTTC CASSVDKLYGYTF
TRBJ2-1 - TRBD2 TRBV9 TGTGCCAGCAGCGCCCAGCGGGGGGGCCTTAATGAGCAGTTCTTC CASSAQRGGLNEQFF
TRBJ2-2 - - TRBV14 TGTGCCAGCAGCCAACTCACCGGGGAGCTGTTTTTT CASSQLTGELFF
TRBJ1-2 - TRBD1 TRBV18 TGTGCCAGCTCACCACCGCACAGGGGGCTAGATGGCTACACCTTC CASSPPHRGLDGYTF
TRBJ1-1 - - TRBV15 TGTGCCACCAGCAGAGAAGGGAGGCGGAACACTGAAGCTTTCTTT CATSREGRRNTEAFF
TRBJ2-1 - TRBD2 TRBV13 TGTGCCAGCAGAGTATCCGGGGGGGCGTCGGGAAAGCAGTTCTTC CASRVSGGASGKQFF
TRBJ2-7 - - TRBV7-9 TGTGCCAGCAAGCAGGGGAGTTCCTACGAGCAGTACTTC CASKQGSSYEQYF
TRBJ2-1 - TRBD2 TRBV15 TGTGCCACCAGGATAAGCGGGGGGCTCTACAATGAGCAGTTCTTC CATRISGGLYNEQFF
TRBJ1-2 - - TRBV7-8 TGTGCCAGCAGCTTAATGAAGGAGGTGCGCTATGGCTACACCTTC CASSLMKEVRYGYTF
TRBJ2-2 - TRBD2 TRBV19 TGTGCCAGTAGGCTAGCGGGGTTCTCCTCGAACACCGGGGAGCTGTTTTTT CASRLAGFSSNTGELFF
TRBJ1-2 - - TRBV18 TGTGCCAGCTCACCAGGGGGCAGCTATCTCTATGGCTACACCTTC CASSPGGSYLYGYTF
TRBJ2-1 - TRBD2 TRBV29-1 TGCAGCGCTAGGCGGGGGGCCGTCAATGAGCAGTTCTTC CSARRGAVNEQFF
TRBJ2-3 - - TRBV7-2 TGTGCCAGCAGCTTACCGGCGGGGTACACAGATACGCAGTATTTT CASSLPAGYTDTQYF
TRBJ1-5 - TRBD1 TRBV10-3 TGTGCCACCGGGACAGATAATCAGCCCCAGCATTTT CATGTDNQPQHF
TRBJ1-6 - - TRBV30 TGTGCCTGGAGTGTAAGTCGGTCAGGGCCACCCCTCCACTTT CAWSVSRSGPPLHF
TRBJ1-3 once - TRBV6-5 TGTGCCAGCAGTTACTCCGGACAGCGTGGAAACACCATATATTTT CASSYSGQRGNTIYF
TRBJ2-3 - TRBD1 TRBV19 TGTGCCAGTAGTATCCAAGGACAGGCGGTCACAGATACGCAGTATTTT CASSIQGQAVTDTQYF
TRBJ2-7 - - TRBV14 TGTGCCAGCAGCCTCGGGTTCGAGCAGTACTTC CASSLGFEQYF
TRBJ2-3 few TRBD1 TRBV30 TGTGCCCGCAGAGGGGGACAGAACACAGATACGCAGTATTTT CARRGGQNTDTQYF
TRBJ2-7 - - TRBV19 TGTGCCAGTAGTATACCAGGTGCCTCCTACGAGCAGTACTTC CASSIPGASYEQYF
TRBJ1-1 once - TRBV30 TGTGCCTGGGCCGGGGCGGGGAATGAAGCTTTCTTT CAWAGAGNEAFF
TRBJ2-1 - TRBD2 TRBV9 TGTGCCAGCAGCGCTAGCGGGGGGCTTTACAATGAGCAGTTCTTC CASSASGGLYNEQFF
TRBJ2-1 - - TRBV6-5 TGTGCCAGCAGTTACTCAAACAGGAATAATGAGCAGTTCTTC CASSYSNRNNEQFF
TRBJ1-5 - - TRBV5-5 TGTGCCAGCAGCTTGGGACAGTTGGTAGTGCCCCAGCATTTT CASSLGQLVVPQHF
TRBJ2-1 - - TRBV7-2 TGTGCCAGCAGCTTAAGGGGCAGTGGGTCCTACAATGAGCAGTTCTTC CASSLRGSGSYNEQFF
TRBJ1-1 once - TRBV15 TGTGCCACCAGCAGGGGGCGAGGAATGAACACTGAAGCTTTCTTT CATSRGRGMNTEAFF